This T cell receptor (beta chain) derives from a study of identical twins. TCRdb fed the 5' RACE reads into MiXCR, producing one record per CDR3 protein. The sample consists of 650,000 to 750,000 distinct CDR3 sequences, roughly 20% of them appearing once. This CDR3 is 15 amino acids long. V lost 5 bases, J lost 8 bases, and 21 bases lay in between. This clonotype was counted between two and nine times. The same sample was also studied in work on T cells expressing NK-cell markers.

V usage is TRBV12-3 or TRBV12-4 and J usage is TRBJ1-2, with D perhaps TRBD1 (6 bases). This receptor was identified in a woman aged 18-35 years in good health. Sequencing used PBMCs. CDR3: CASSPGSFPTGGYTF. CDR3 nucleotides: TGTGCCAGCAGTCCCGGGAGTTTTCCTACAGGGGGCTACACCTTC.